Shown below are 9 T cell receptor beta chains from a single sample sequenced in a study of regulatory T cells in long-lasting Graves disease. As for time point: newly diagnosed GD, antithyroid drugs for less than 3 months. RNA isolated from PBMCs was used to make the TCR library. The authors built TCR beta libraries using iRepertoire HTBI primers and Arm-PCR of CDR3 regions. TCRdb passed the multiplex PCR reads through MiXCR, listing each CDR3 protein once. The sample records roughly 500,000 distinct CDR3 sequences, around 13% being singletons. These data also featured in a second study, about T cells in Graves' hyperthyroidism and ophthalmopathy.

The specimen was peripheral blood mononuclear cells (PBMCs), collected at new diagnosis, from a patient treated with antithyroid drugs. The origin of the receptors is a woman in her fifties or sixties with Graves disease.

The V and J genes are TRBV19 and TRBJ1-5, with 10 bases identical to TRBD1. V shed 4 bases and J 2 bases; nucleotides not matched to a gene: 8. Germline V lookup: CDR1 LNHDA, CDR2 SQIVND (reference sequence). The CDR3 loop spans 17 amino acids. The CDR3, as DNA: TGTGCCAGTAGTACGCGAGGGGACAGGGGTCGCAATCAGCCCCAGCATTTT. Translation gives CASSTRGDRGRNQPQHF.

In this sample, this clonotype turned up many times. The V gene is TRBV27, the J gene TRBJ2-1; TRBD2 aligns across 7 bases. The V and J ends lost 4 bases and 3 bases, in that order; junction bases with no gene match: 12. There are 17 residues in the CDR3. Germline lookup yields CDR1 MNHEY and CDR2 SMNVEV (reference sequence). The CDR3 is CASSSVLAGESYNEQFF. CDR3 in DNA: TGTGCCAGCAGTTCGGTATTAGCGGGTGAGAGCTACAATGAGCAGTTCTTC.

The gene calls are TRBV19 and TRBJ2-1, with 14 nucleotides matching TRBD2. CDR1 is LNHDA and CDR2 is SQIVND in the germline V gene (reference sequence). The CDR3 runs to 18 residues. The junction had 8 bases not matched to a gene; V was cut back by 4 bases and J by 3 bases. CDR3 region: CASSRGTSGSALYNEQFF. The CDR3 nucleotides read TGTGCCAGTAGTAGAGGGACTAGCGGGAGCGCCCTCTACAATGAGCAGTTCTTC.

This clonotype turned up a few times. A read error may produce the germline difference seen at one junction end. Here the CDR3 reads CASSDVGSVTGGLFF. DNA for the CDR3: TGTGCCAGCAGTGATGTCGGTAGCGTGACCGGGGGGCTGTTTTTT. This chain uses TRBV2 with TRBJ2-2, with D possibly TRBD2 on 6 matching bases. Germline V CDR1 and CDR2: SNHLY, FYNNEI. This CDR3 contains 15 residues.

Comment on this clonotype: A far larger clone is a single base away, which makes a read error likely. This chain joins TRBV11-2 and TRBJ2-7; TRBD2 agrees at 8 bases. The trim removed 5 bases at V and 7 bases at J, leaving 16 bases unmatched. Germline CDR1 is SGHAT and CDR2 is FQNNGV. This CDR3 is 16 amino acids long. The CDR3, as DNA: TGTGCCAGCAGCCCACCGGGGCTAGCGGGTTACAATGAGCAGTACTTC. As protein: CASSPPGLAGYNEQYF. Supplemented by reference TRBV11-2 and TRBJ2-7, the full variable domain reads EAGVAQSPRYKIIEKRQSVAFWCNPISGHATLYWYQQILGQGPKLLIQFQNNGVVDDSQLPKDRFSAERLKGVDSTLKIQPAKLEDSAVYLCASSPPGLAGYNEQYFGPGTRLTVT.

This clonotype was counted a few times. The DNA of the CDR3 is TGTGCCAGCAGTCCTCCGGGAGCTAGTATTTCCTACAATGAGCAGTTCTTC. Translating gives CASSPPGASISYNEQFF. The chain couples TRBV12-3 or TRBV12-4 to TRBJ2-1; possible D gene TRBD2, 6 bases. Trimming pared 5 bases from V and 1 base from J, leaving 18 bases between. CDR3 length equals 17 residues.

The table lists this clonotype with many counts. The CDR3 loop reads CASQGWETQYF. The DNA for the CDR3 is TGTGCCAGCCAGGGGTGGGAGACCCAGTACTTC. The chain recombines TRBV28 with TRBJ2-5; the D gene is possibly TRBD1 (6 bases). Trimming left V 8 bases short and J 5 bases short, with 9 bases between. This CDR3 is built from 11 residues. Per germline, CDR1 MDHEN and CDR2 SYDVKM. The whole variable domain, remainder taken from reference TRBV28 and TRBJ2-5, is DVKVTQSSRYLVKRTGEKVFLECVQDMDHENMFWYRQDPGLGLRLIYFSYDVKMKEKGDIPEGYSVSREKKERFSLILESASTNQTSMYLCASQGWETQYFGPGTRLLVL.

In this sample, this clonotype turned up many times. The chain links TRBV12-3 or TRBV12-4 to TRBJ1-6; D possibly corresponds to TRBD1 (6 bases). The CDR3 is 17 residues long. With 2 bases removed from V and 2 bases from J, the gap between germline ends came to 13 bases. The CDR3 DNA reads TGTGCCAGCAGTTTATTTACAGGGAGTCCCTATAATTCACCCCTCCACTTT. Translated, it gives CASSLFTGSPYNSPLHF.

CDR3 residues: CASSVGRENGYTF. CDR3 in DNA: TGTGCCAGCAGCGTAGGTAGGGAAAATGGCTACACCTTC. The rearrangement uses TRBV9 and TRBJ1-2; D remains ambiguous. Germline V gene sequence: CDR1 SGDLS, CDR2 YYNGEE. This CDR3 has 13 residues. Trimming shortened V by 0 bases and J by 6 bases, and 9 bases separated the two germline ends.